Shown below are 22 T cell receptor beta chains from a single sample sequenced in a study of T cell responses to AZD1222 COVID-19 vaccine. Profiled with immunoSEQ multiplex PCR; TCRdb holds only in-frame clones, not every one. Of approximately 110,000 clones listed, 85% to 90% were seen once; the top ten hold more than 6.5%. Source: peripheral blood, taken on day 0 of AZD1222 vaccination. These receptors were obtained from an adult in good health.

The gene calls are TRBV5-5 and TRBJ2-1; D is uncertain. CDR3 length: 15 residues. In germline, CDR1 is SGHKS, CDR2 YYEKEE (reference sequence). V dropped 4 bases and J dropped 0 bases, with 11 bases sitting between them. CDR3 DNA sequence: TGTGCCAGCAGCAGTGGAATTGGCTCCTACAATGAGCAGTTCTTC. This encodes CASSSGIGSYNEQFF.

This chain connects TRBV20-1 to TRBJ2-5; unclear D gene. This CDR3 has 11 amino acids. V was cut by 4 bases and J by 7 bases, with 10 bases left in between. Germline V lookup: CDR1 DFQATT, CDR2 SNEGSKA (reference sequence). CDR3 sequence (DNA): TGCAGTGCTACTCGTTTTGGGACCCAGTACTTC. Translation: CSATRFGTQYF.

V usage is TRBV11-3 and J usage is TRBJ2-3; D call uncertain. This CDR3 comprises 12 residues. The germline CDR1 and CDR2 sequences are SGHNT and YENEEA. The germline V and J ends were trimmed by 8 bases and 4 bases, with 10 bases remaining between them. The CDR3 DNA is TGTGCCAGCGGATCGACTGCAGATACGCAGTATTTT. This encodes CASGSTADTQYF.

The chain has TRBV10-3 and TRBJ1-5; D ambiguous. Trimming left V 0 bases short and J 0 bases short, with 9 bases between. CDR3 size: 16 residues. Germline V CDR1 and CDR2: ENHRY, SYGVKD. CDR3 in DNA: TGTGCCATCAGTGAGTCCCATGGCATTAGCAATCAGCCCCAGCATTTT. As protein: CAISESHGISNQPQHF.

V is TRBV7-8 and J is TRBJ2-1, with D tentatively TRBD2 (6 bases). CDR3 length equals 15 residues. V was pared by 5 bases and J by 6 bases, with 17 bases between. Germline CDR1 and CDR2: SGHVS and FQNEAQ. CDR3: CASSQSGTRSNEQFF. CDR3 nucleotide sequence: TGTGCCAGCAGCCAGTCCGGGACTCGGTCCAATGAGCAGTTCTTC.

CDR3 amino acids: CASSFTPRGSGYTF. As DNA, the CDR3 is TGTGCCAGCAGTTTTACCCCGCGCGGTTCGGGCTACACCTTC. The V call is TRBV28, the J call TRBJ1-2; D gene unclear. The CDR3 has 14 residues. The ends were cut back, 3 bases at V and 8 bases at J, with 16 bases in the middle. The germline CDR1 and CDR2 sequences are MDHEN and SYDVKM.

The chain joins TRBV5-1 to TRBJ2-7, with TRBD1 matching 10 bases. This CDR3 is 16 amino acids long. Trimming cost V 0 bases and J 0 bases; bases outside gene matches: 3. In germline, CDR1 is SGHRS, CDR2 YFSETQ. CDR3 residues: CASSLEGQGGSYEQYF. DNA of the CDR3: TGCGCCAGCAGCTTGGAAGGACAGGGGGGCTCCTACGAGCAGTACTTC.

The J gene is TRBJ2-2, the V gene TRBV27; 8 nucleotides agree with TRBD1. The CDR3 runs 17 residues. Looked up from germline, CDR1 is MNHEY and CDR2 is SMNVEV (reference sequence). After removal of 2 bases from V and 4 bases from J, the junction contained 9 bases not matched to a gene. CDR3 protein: CASSLRSGGRGTGELFF. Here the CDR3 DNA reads TGTGCCAGCAGTTTAAGGTCAGGGGGCCGGGGCACCGGGGAGCTGTTTTTT.

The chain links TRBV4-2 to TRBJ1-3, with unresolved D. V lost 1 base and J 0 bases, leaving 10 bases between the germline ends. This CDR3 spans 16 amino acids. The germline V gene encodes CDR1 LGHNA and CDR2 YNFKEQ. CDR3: CASSQAYISSGNTIYF. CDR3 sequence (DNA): TGTGCCAGCAGCCAAGCCTACATATCCTCTGGAAACACCATATATTTT.

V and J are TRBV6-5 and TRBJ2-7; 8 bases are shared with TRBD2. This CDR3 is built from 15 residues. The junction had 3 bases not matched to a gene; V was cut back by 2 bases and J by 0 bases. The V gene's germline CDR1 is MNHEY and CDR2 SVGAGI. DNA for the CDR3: TGTGCCAGCAGTTACGCGGCGGGAGGCTCCTACGAGCAGTACTTC. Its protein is CASSYAAGGSYEQYF.

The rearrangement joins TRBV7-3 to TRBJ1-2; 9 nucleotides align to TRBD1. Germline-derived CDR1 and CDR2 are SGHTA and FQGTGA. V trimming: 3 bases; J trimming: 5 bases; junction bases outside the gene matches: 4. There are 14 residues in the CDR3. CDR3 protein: CASSLGQGTYGYTF. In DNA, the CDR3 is TGTGCCAGCAGCTTGGGACAGGGAACTTATGGCTACACCTTC.

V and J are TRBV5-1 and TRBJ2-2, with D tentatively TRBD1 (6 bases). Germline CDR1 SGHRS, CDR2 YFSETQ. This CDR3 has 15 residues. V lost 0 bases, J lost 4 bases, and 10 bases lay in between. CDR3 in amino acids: CASSLGQAGTGELFF. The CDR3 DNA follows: TGCGCCAGCAGCTTGGGACAGGCGGGCACCGGGGAGCTGTTTTTT.

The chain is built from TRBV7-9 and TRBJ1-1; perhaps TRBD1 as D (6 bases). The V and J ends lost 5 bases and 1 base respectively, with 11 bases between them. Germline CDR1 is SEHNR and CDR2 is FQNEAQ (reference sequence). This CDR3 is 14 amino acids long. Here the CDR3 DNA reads TGTGCCAGCAGCCGAGGGGGACCGAACACTGAAGCTTTCTTT. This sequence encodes CASSRGGPNTEAFF.

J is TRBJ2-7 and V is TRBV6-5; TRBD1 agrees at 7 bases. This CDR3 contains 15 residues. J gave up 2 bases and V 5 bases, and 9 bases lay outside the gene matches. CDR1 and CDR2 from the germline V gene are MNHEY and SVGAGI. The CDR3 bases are TGTGCCAGCAGTCCCCAGGGGACAGATACCTACGAGCAGTACTTC. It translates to CASSPQGTDTYEQYF.

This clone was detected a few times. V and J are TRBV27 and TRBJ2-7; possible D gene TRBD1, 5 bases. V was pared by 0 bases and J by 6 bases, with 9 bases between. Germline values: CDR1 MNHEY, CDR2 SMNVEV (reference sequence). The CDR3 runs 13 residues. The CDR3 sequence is CASSLSFQGEQYF. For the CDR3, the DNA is TGTGCCAGCAGTTTATCGTTTCAGGGCGAGCAGTACTTC.

As DNA, the CDR3 is TGTGCCAGCAGCCTCCTTAGCACAGATACGCAGTATTTT. Residues: CASSLLSTDTQYF. The gene calls are TRBV9 and TRBJ2-3; unclear D gene. This CDR3 contains 13 residues. V shed 4 bases and J shed 0 bases, with 6 bases lying between them. Germline V gives CDR1 SGDLS, CDR2 YYNGEE.

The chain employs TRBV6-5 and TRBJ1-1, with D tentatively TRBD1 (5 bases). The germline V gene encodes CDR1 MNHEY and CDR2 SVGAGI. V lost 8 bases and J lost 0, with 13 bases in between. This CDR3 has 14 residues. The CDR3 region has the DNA TGTGCCAGCGGGGGGGGGAATTTGAACACTGAAGCTTTCTTT. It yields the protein CASGGGNLNTEAFF.

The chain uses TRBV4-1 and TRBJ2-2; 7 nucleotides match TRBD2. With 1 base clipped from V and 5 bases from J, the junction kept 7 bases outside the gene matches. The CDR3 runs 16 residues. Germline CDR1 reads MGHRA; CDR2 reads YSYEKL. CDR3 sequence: CASSQGGGSGTGELFF. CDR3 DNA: TGCGCCAGCAGCCAAGGAGGCGGGAGCGGAACCGGGGAGCTGTTTTTT.

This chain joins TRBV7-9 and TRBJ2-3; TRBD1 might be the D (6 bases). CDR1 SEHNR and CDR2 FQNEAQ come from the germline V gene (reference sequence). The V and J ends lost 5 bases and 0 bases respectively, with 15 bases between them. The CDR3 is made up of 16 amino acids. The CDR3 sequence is CASSPRQAASTDTQYF. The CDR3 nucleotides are TGTGCCAGCAGCCCGAGACAGGCGGCTAGCACAGATACGCAGTATTTT.

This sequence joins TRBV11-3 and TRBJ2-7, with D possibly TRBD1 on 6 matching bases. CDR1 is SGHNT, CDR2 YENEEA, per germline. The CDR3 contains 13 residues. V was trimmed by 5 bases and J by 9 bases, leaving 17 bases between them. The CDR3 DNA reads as TGTGCCAGCAGCCACGGGACCGCACAGGGGCAGTACTTC. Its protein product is CASSHGTAQGQYF.

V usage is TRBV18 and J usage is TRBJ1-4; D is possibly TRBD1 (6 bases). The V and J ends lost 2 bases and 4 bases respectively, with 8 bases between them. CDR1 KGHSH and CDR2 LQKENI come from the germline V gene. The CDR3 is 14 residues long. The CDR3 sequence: CASSPAGVNEKLFF. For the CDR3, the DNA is TGTGCCAGCTCACCAGCAGGGGTTAATGAAAAACTGTTTTTT.

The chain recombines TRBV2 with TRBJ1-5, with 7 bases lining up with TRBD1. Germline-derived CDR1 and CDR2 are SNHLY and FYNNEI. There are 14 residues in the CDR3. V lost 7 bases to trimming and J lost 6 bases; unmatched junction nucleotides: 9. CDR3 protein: CASKTDRMPQPQHF. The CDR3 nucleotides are TGTGCCAGCAAAACGGACAGGATGCCTCAGCCCCAGCATTTT.